This TCR beta chain originates from a study of cytomegalovirus exposure and HLA in healthy donors. About the study: Earlier, 95 million to 120 million unique TCR beta sequences were recovered from around 180 million T cells by an analysis. General observations from the study: Previously analyzed data showed that most TCR beta V segments were productive at a frequency of about 87% or about 30%. In the analysis, some V segments, TRBV6-2 and TRBV6-3 included, were excluded as indistinguishable. TCR beta sequences numbering 15,000 to 20,000 were associated with HLA alleles at 0.05 false discovery rate in a later analysis.

A note on this clone: The antigen is unknown.

From germline, CDR1 is SGDLS and CDR2 YYNGEE. After removal of 2 bases from V and 5 bases from J, the junction contained 9 bases not matched to a gene. This CDR3 contains 16 residues. Primers: 60 Vbeta forward and 13 Jbeta reverse. Using immunoSEQ multiplex PCR, the repertoire was profiled, and TCRdb retains in-frame clones only, with some absent. The sample has 190,000 or so clones, approximately 83% seen once. The chain joins TRBV9 to TRBJ2-5; 10 positions agree with TRBD2. This clonotype was obtained from a boy aged 2-9 years in good health and CMV-seronegative. Sequenced material: PBMCs. CDR3 nucleotides: TGTGCCAGCAGCGTCGAAGCGGGGGGGCCGTGGGAGACCCAGTACTTC. Protein sequence: CASSVEAGGPWETQYF.